These T cell receptor beta chains were read from a single sample in a study of T cell changes during pregnancy in multiple sclerosis. Measured with immunoSEQ multiplex PCR; TCRdb has only the in-frame clones, and not every one. The table records fewer than 95,000 clones, about 90% of them present only once. The input for sequencing was peripheral blood, taken in the first trimester of pregnancy. The receptors derive from a female donor in good health, enrolled as a control in a pregnancy study. Both conserved end residues are part of each CDR3. Fields, in order: J gene, D gene, V gene, clone size, CDR3 protein, CDR3 DNA. A D gene is named only where the DNA matches it firmly. Clone size is not always given. Where it is, it says once, few, many or a class for expanded clones.

j_call: TRBJ2-6; d_call: TRBD1; v_call: TRBV7-2; clone_size: -; cdr3_aa: CASSEGAGYGANVLTF; cdr3_nt: TGTGCCAGCAGCGAGGGGGCAGGGTACGGGGCCAACGTCCTGACTTTC
j_call: TRBJ2-7; d_call: -; v_call: TRBV7-9; clone_size: -; cdr3_aa: CASSLVHGSYEQYF; cdr3_nt: TGTGCCAGCAGCTTAGTACACGGGTCCTACGAGCAGTACTTC
j_call: TRBJ2-6; d_call: TRBD1; v_call: TRBV28; clone_size: -; cdr3_aa: CASSLLGQGLPGANVLTF; cdr3_nt: TGTGCCAGCAGTTTGTTGGGACAGGGGTTGCCTGGGGCCAACGTCCTGACTTTC
j_call: TRBJ2-5; d_call: TRBD2; v_call: TRBV7-9; clone_size: -; cdr3_aa: CASTPRTSGINQETQYF; cdr3_nt: TGTGCCAGCACCCCGAGGACTAGCGGGATAAACCAAGAGACCCAGTACTTC
j_call: TRBJ1-2; d_call: TRBD1; v_call: TRBV19; clone_size: -; cdr3_aa: CASRQGASYGYTF; cdr3_nt: TGTGCCAGTAGACAGGGGGCGAGCTATGGCTACACCTTC
j_call: TRBJ2-2; d_call: TRBD2; v_call: TRBV4-2; clone_size: -; cdr3_aa: CASSYRTSGRDTGELFF; cdr3_nt: TGTGCCAGCAGCTACCGGACTAGCGGGAGAGACACCGGGGAGCTGTTTTTT
j_call: TRBJ2-2; d_call: TRBD1; v_call: TRBV28; clone_size: -; cdr3_aa: CAIPDRGRTGELFF; cdr3_nt: TGTGCCATCCCGGACAGGGGGCGAACCGGGGAGCTGTTTTTT
j_call: TRBJ2-7; d_call: TRBD2; v_call: TRBV9; clone_size: -; cdr3_aa: CASSVGLADSYEQYF; cdr3_nt: TGTGCCAGCAGCGTCGGACTAGCGGATTCCTACGAGCAGTACTTC
j_call: TRBJ1-5; d_call: TRBD1; v_call: TRBV27; clone_size: -; cdr3_aa: CASSLLGTGGFSNQPQHF; cdr3_nt: TGTGCCAGCAGTTTATTAGGGACAGGAGGATTTAGCAATCAGCCCCAGCATTTT
j_call: TRBJ2-7; d_call: TRBD2; v_call: TRBV4-1; clone_size: -; cdr3_aa: CASSQVPVGTSGSYEQYF; cdr3_nt: TGCGCCAGCAGCCAAGTGCCCGTCGGGACTAGCGGATCCTACGAGCAGTACTTC
j_call: TRBJ2-7; d_call: -; v_call: TRBV5-5; clone_size: once; cdr3_aa: CASSLAEVREQYF; cdr3_nt: TGTGCCAGCAGCTTGGCTGAGGTGAGGGAGCAGTACTTC
j_call: TRBJ1-5; d_call: TRBD1; v_call: TRBV2; clone_size: -; cdr3_aa: CASRRQGKDGQPQHF; cdr3_nt: TGTGCCAGCAGGAGACAGGGGAAGGACGGTCAGCCCCAGCATTTT
j_call: TRBJ1-2; d_call: TRBD1; v_call: TRBV28; clone_size: -; cdr3_aa: CATLPSGTGDVYGYTF; cdr3_nt: TGTGCCACCCTCCCATCCGGGACAGGGGACGTCTATGGCTACACCTTC
j_call: TRBJ1-2; d_call: -; v_call: TRBV7-9; clone_size: -; cdr3_aa: CASSHDRKDGYTF; cdr3_nt: TGTGCCAGCAGCCACGACAGGAAAGATGGCTACACCTTC
j_call: TRBJ2-7; d_call: -; v_call: TRBV7-9; clone_size: -; cdr3_aa: CASSLQGDEQYF; cdr3_nt: TGTGCCAGCAGCTTACAGGGCGACGAGCAGTACTTC
j_call: TRBJ2-7; d_call: -; v_call: TRBV5-4; clone_size: -; cdr3_aa: CASSLGGGVGEQYF; cdr3_nt: TGTGCCAGCAGCTTGGGAGGGGGAGTAGGCGAGCAGTACTTC
j_call: TRBJ2-4; d_call: TRBD1; v_call: TRBV7-9; clone_size: -; cdr3_aa: CASSLGQGADIQYF; cdr3_nt: TGTGCCAGCAGCCTCGGACAGGGGGCAGACATTCAGTACTTC
j_call: TRBJ2-5; d_call: TRBD2; v_call: TRBV6-1; clone_size: -; cdr3_aa: CASSGRGLGQETQYF; cdr3_nt: TGTGCCAGCAGTGGGCGAGGACTAGGGCAAGAGACCCAGTACTTC
j_call: TRBJ2-7; d_call: TRBD1; v_call: TRBV2; clone_size: -; cdr3_aa: CASSEGQGAEQYF; cdr3_nt: TGTGCCAGCAGTGAGGGACAGGGGGCCGAGCAGTACTTC
j_call: TRBJ2-5; d_call: -; v_call: TRBV27; clone_size: -; cdr3_aa: CASSLFASLTNQETQYF; cdr3_nt: TGTGCCAGCAGTTTATTTGCTAGCTTAACGAATCAAGAGACCCAGTACTTC
j_call: TRBJ2-1; d_call: TRBD2; v_call: TRBV19; clone_size: -; cdr3_aa: CASSMQIREGSYNEQFF; cdr3_nt: TGTGCCAGTAGTATGCAGATTCGGGAGGGCTCCTACAATGAGCAGTTCTTC
j_call: TRBJ2-5; d_call: TRBD2; v_call: TRBV15; clone_size: -; cdr3_aa: CATSRDSSLAGGPRRETQYF; cdr3_nt: TGTGCCACCAGCAGAGATAGTTCCCTAGCGGGAGGGCCCCGGAGGGAGACCCAGTACTTC
j_call: TRBJ1-1; d_call: -; v_call: TRBV18; clone_size: -; cdr3_aa: CASSPRQSVTEAFF; cdr3_nt: TGTGCCAGCTCACCGAGGCAATCGGTCACTGAAGCTTTCTTT
j_call: TRBJ1-1; d_call: -; v_call: TRBV2; clone_size: -; cdr3_aa: CASSEANRGGTEAFF; cdr3_nt: TGTGCCAGCAGTGAAGCGAATAGGGGGGGCACTGAAGCTTTCTTT
j_call: TRBJ1-1; d_call: TRBD1; v_call: TRBV29-1; clone_size: -; cdr3_aa: CSVESPGTGLNTEAFF; cdr3_nt: TGCAGCGTTGAAAGTCCCGGGACAGGTTTGAACACTGAAGCTTTCTTT
j_call: TRBJ1-2; d_call: -; v_call: TRBV28; clone_size: -; cdr3_aa: CASMSPQGSYGYTF; cdr3_nt: TGTGCCAGCATGAGCCCACAGGGTAGCTATGGCTACACCTTC
j_call: TRBJ1-2; d_call: TRBD1; v_call: TRBV6-1; clone_size: -; cdr3_aa: CASTGGVYGYTF; cdr3_nt: TGTGCCAGTACAGGGGGCGTCTATGGCTACACCTTC
j_call: TRBJ2-3; d_call: -; v_call: TRBV5-1; clone_size: -; cdr3_aa: CASSLFGVTDTQYF; cdr3_nt: TGCGCCAGCAGCTTGTTCGGTGTCACAGATACGCAGTATTTT
j_call: TRBJ1-2; d_call: -; v_call: TRBV9; clone_size: -; cdr3_aa: CASSAQITNYGYTF; cdr3_nt: TGTGCCAGCAGCGCCCAAATAACAAACTATGGCTACACCTTC
j_call: TRBJ2-2; d_call: -; v_call: TRBV28; clone_size: -; cdr3_aa: CASSPGQNTGELFF; cdr3_nt: TGTGCCAGCAGCCCTGGACAGAACACCGGGGAGCTGTTTTTT
j_call: TRBJ1-1; d_call: -; v_call: TRBV9; clone_size: few; cdr3_aa: CASSPRGGMPGFTEAFF; cdr3_nt: TGTGCCAGCAGCCCCCGTGGAGGGATGCCTGGGTTCACTGAAGCTTTCTTT
j_call: TRBJ2-2; d_call: -; v_call: TRBV7-2; clone_size: -; cdr3_aa: CASSLSTGERNTGELFF; cdr3_nt: TGTGCCAGCAGCTTGTCAACCGGGGAAAGGAACACCGGGGAGCTGTTTTTT
j_call: TRBJ1-5; d_call: -; v_call: TRBV2; clone_size: once; cdr3_aa: CASSTYEISNQPQHF; cdr3_nt: TGTGCCAGCAGCACATATGAAATAAGCAATCAGCCCCAGCATTTT
j_call: TRBJ2-2; d_call: TRBD2; v_call: TRBV9; clone_size: -; cdr3_aa: CASSPNSGRNTGELFF; cdr3_nt: TGTGCCAGCAGCCCAAATAGCGGGCGGAACACCGGGGAGCTGTTTTTT
j_call: TRBJ2-1; d_call: -; v_call: TRBV18; clone_size: -; cdr3_aa: CASSPQGFEQFF; cdr3_nt: TGTGCCAGCTCACCTCAGGGTTTTGAGCAGTTCTTC